The rows below give T cell receptor beta chains drawn from one sample of a study of blood T cell repertoires in COVID-19. TCRdb's table, derived via immunoSEQ multiplex PCR, lists solely in-frame clones and lacks some. The repertoire has about 120,000 clones, approximately 87% of them found once; the top ten carry under 2.5%. Material: peripheral blood. These receptors were obtained from a man aged 30 to 39 with acute or convalescent COVID-19. The CDR3 runs from the conserved cysteine through the conserved F or W. The D gene is left open where the match is weak. Some rows mark clone size as missing; the rest say once, few, many or name a class of expanded clone.

TRBJ2-3 TRBV10-2 TRBD1 few TGCGCCAGCAGTTTCGGGACAGGGGGCCCAGATACGCAGTATTTT CASSFGTGGPDTQYF
TRBJ2-3 TRBV19 TRBD1 NA TGTGCCAGTGCGCCGACAGGGGGCGTAGATACGCAGTATTTT CASAPTGGVDTQYF
TRBJ2-1 TRBV3-1/TRBV3-2 NA NA TGTGCCAGCAGCCAAGCCCCCCTGACGGACACCGATGAGCAGTTCTTC CASSQAPLTDTDEQFF
TRBJ2-1 TRBV9 TRBD2 NA TGTGCCAGCACCCCGGGACTAGAGAATAATGAGCAGTTCTTC CASTPGLENNEQFF
TRBJ1-4 TRBV2 TRBD1 NA TGTGCCAGCAGTGATCATCGAGTGACAGGGGAAAAACTGTTTTTT CASSDHRVTGEKLFF
TRBJ1-2 TRBV2 NA NA TGTGCCAGCAACCGCCTAAAAACCTATGGCTACACCTTC CASNRLKTYGYTF
TRBJ1-2 TRBV5-1 TRBD1 NA TGCGCCAGCAGCTCCGGGACAGCAGATTCACTCTATGGCTACACCTTC CASSSGTADSLYGYTF
TRBJ1-2 TRBV6-5 NA NA TGTGCCAGCAGTTACTCACGGGGATATGGCTACACCTTC CASSYSRGYGYTF
TRBJ2-5 TRBV7-9 NA NA TGTGCCAGCAGCTTAGGGGGGGAAGGAGAGACCCAGTACTTC CASSLGGEGETQYF
TRBJ2-3 TRBV5-1 NA NA TGCGCCAGCAGCTTGGACCGGGGTAGCACAGATACGCAGTATTTT CASSLDRGSTDTQYF
TRBJ1-2 TRBV7-2 TRBD1 NA TGTGCCAGCAGCTTCGGGCAGGGGGTTGGTGGCTACACCTTC CASSFGQGVGGYTF
TRBJ1-3 TRBV7-8 NA few TGTGCCAGCAGCCCTCAGGGCCGGACTGGAAACACCATATATTTT CASSPQGRTGNTIYF
TRBJ1-1 TRBV29-1 TRBD1 NA TGCAGCGTTGAAGATACTGGGACAGTAAACACTGAAGCTTTCTTT CSVEDTGTVNTEAFF
TRBJ2-3 TRBV6-5 NA NA TGTGCCAGCAGTACGGGAGTAGGCACAGATACGCAGTATTTT CASSTGVGTDTQYF
TRBJ2-5 TRBV20-1 NA NA TGCAGTGCTAGGAGTGGTGAGACCCAGTACTTC CSARSGETQYF
TRBJ1-2 TRBV5-1 TRBD1 NA TGCGCCAGCAGCTCTCGACCGGGACAGGGGGGGTTTGGCTACACCTTC CASSSRPGQGGFGYTF
TRBJ2-1 TRBV5-1 TRBD2 NA TGCGCCAGCAGCTACCGCGGGGGGTCCTACAATGAGCAGTTCTTC CASSYRGGSYNEQFF
TRBJ2-1 TRBV24-1 TRBD2 NA TGTGCCACCAGTGATTTTCTAGCGGGGGGGCCGCATGAGCAGTTCTTC CATSDFLAGGPHEQFF
TRBJ2-1 TRBV9 TRBD2 NA TGTGCCAGCAGCGTAACTAGCGGGAGGAACAATGAGCAGTTCTTC CASSVTSGRNNEQFF
TRBJ1-2 TRBV4-1 NA NA TGCGCCAGCAGCCAACCAGTACAGGGACTAAACTATGGCTACACCTTC CASSQPVQGLNYGYTF
TRBJ2-4 TRBV6-5 NA NA TGTGCCAGCAGGTCTCAGTCTTTCCAAAACATTCAGTACTTC CASRSQSFQNIQYF
TRBJ1-2 TRBV4-1 TRBD1 few TGCGCCAGCAGCCTGGGGATCAGGGGGTGGGGAACCTATGGCTACACCTTC CASSLGIRGWGTYGYTF
TRBJ2-1 TRBV27 TRBD2 NA TGTGCCAGCAGTTTACCCACTAGCGGGGGACATCGTGAGCAGTTCTTC CASSLPTSGGHREQFF
TRBJ1-2 TRBV7-6 TRBD1 NA TGTGCCAGCAGCTTGTCAGGGGGTTTATCTGGCTACACCTTC CASSLSGGLSGYTF
TRBJ2-1 TRBV27 NA NA TGTGCCAGCAGTTTAAGTAACTCCCCTTGGAATGAGCAGTTCTTC CASSLSNSPWNEQFF
TRBJ2-2 TRBV5-1 TRBD1 NA TGCGCCAGCGGATCGACAGGGGACACCGGGGAGCTGTTTTTT CASGSTGDTGELFF
TRBJ1-5 TRBV7-2 TRBD1 NA TGTGCCAGCGGACAGGCCAGCGGCAATCAGCCCCAGCATTTT CASGQASGNQPQHF
TRBJ1-1 TRBV5-4 NA NA TGTGCCAGCAGCTTGGGACAGCCCCACACTGAAGCTTTCTTT CASSLGQPHTEAFF
TRBJ2-1 TRBV7-9 NA NA TGTGCCAGCAGCTTAGCCAGGGCCCGCTACAATGAGCAGTTCTTC CASSLARARYNEQFF
TRBJ2-2 TRBV19 NA NA TGTGCCAGTAGTATCCAAGCAAACACCGGGGAGCTGTTTTTT CASSIQANTGELFF
TRBJ1-5 TRBV27 TRBD1 NA TGTGCCAGCAGTCGTTGGACAGGGGGCAATCAGCCCCAGCATTTT CASSRWTGGNQPQHF
TRBJ2-1 TRBV4-1 TRBD2 NA TGCGCCAGCAGCCAAAGCGGGAGGGCCAATGAGCAGTTCTTC CASSQSGRANEQFF
TRBJ2-2 TRBV11-2 NA NA TGTGCCAGCAGCCCGAGGAGTGCCGGGGAGCTGTTTTTT CASSPRSAGELFF
TRBJ2-1 TRBV4-1 TRBD2 NA TGCGCCAGCAGCCAAGTGCCGGGACTAGGAAACAATGAGCAGTTCTTC CASSQVPGLGNNEQFF
TRBJ1-6 TRBV7-8 NA NA TGTGCCAGCAGCTTAGGAGTCCCCGGGAATTCACCCCTCCACTTT CASSLGVPGNSPLHF
TRBJ2-3 TRBV7-2 NA NA TGTGCCAGCAGCTTAGACGCGGGGGCCTCCTTCACAGATACGCAGTATTTT CASSLDAGASFTDTQYF
TRBJ1-2 TRBV15 NA few TGTGCCACCAGCAGATGGGGAGGGGACACTAACTATGGCTACACCTTC CATSRWGGDTNYGYTF
TRBJ2-7 TRBV19 TRBD1 NA TGTGCCACCGCTCGTGGACAGGGTATCCGACAGTACTTC CATARGQGIRQYF
TRBJ2-1 TRBV5-6 TRBD2 NA TGTGCCAGCAGCAAGACTAGCGGGGGGGCCCATGAGCAGTTCTTC CASSKTSGGAHEQFF
TRBJ2-3 TRBV11-2 TRBD2 NA TGTGCCAGCAGCCAAACGCCAGGACTAGTCGGAGATACGCAGTATTTT CASSQTPGLVGDTQYF
TRBJ1-1 TRBV9 NA NA TGTGCCAGCAGCGTAGCAGGTCATACTGAAGCTTTCTTT CASSVAGHTEAFF
TRBJ1-1 TRBV5-6 NA NA TGTGCCAGCAGCTTGAGCGGATTTGAAGCTTTCTTT CASSLSGFEAFF
TRBJ2-4 TRBV3-1/TRBV3-2 NA NA TGTGCCAGCAGCCTCGGAGGAAAAAACATTCAGTACTTC CASSLGGKNIQYF
TRBJ2-7 TRBV15 NA NA TGTGCCACCAGCAGAGATCCTTCCTACGAGCAGTACTTC CATSRDPSYEQYF
TRBJ2-5 TRBV4-3 NA NA TGCGCCAGCAGCCAAGACAGTTTCCAAGAGACCCAGTACTTC CASSQDSFQETQYF
TRBJ1-2 TRBV6-2/TRBV6-3 TRBD1 NA TGTGCCAGCAGTTACCGCAGGGGGGTCTATGGCTACACCTTC CASSYRRGVYGYTF
TRBJ2-3 TRBV5-1 TRBD2 few TGCGCCAGCAGCTTGCGGCAGGGAGGGACAGATACGCAGTATTTT CASSLRQGGTDTQYF
TRBJ2-1 TRBV19 TRBD2 NA TGTGCCAGCACGAGCGGGGGTTATGTAAGTGAGCAGTTCTTC CASTSGGYVSEQFF
TRBJ2-7 TRBV19 NA NA TGTGCCAGTAGTTTAACTCGGAGGGACCACTCCTACGAGCAGTACTTC CASSLTRRDHSYEQYF
TRBJ1-1 TRBV4-2 TRBD1 NA TGTGCCAGCACCGGGACAGGGGCGGGGTGGGGGACTGAAGCTTTCTTT CASTGTGAGWGTEAFF
TRBJ2-5 TRBV2 NA NA TGTGCCATCTTATCGAATAGGGCACCAGGGGAGACCCAGTACTTC CAILSNRAPGETQYF
TRBJ1-2 TRBV29-1 TRBD1 NA TGCAGCGTTTCGGGACAGGGGCCCCTTGGCTACACCTTC CSVSGQGPLGYTF
TRBJ1-4 TRBV11-2 NA NA TGTGCCAGCAGCTTCGGGTATGCTAATGAAAAACTGTTTTTT CASSFGYANEKLFF